The present entry profiles one T cell receptor (beta chain) with its context. A far larger clone is one base from this, pointing to a likely read error. These data belong to a study of low-dose radiotherapy and immunotherapy resistance in tumors. Primers targeting TRAV and TRBV primed first-strand cDNA, covering alpha and beta chains. With a V-primer adapter and a constant-region primer, TCRs were amplified for 20 PCR cycles. TCRdb re-derived calls from the reads in MiXCR, one entry per CDR3 protein. The data show approximately 89,000 distinct CDR3 sequences, approximately 17% seen once. Stated time point: before trial treatment. The TCR comes from a male donor with prostate cancer. Sequencing was performed on PBMCs, taken before treatment.

The CDR3 protein is CASSLGQSGSFYNEQYF. In DNA form, the CDR3 reads TGCGCCAGCAGCTTGGGCCAAAGCGGGAGCTTTTACAATGAGCAGTACTTC. The chain couples TRBV5-1 to TRBJ2-7, with 8 bases that match TRBD2. V was pared by 0 bases and J by 7 bases, with 15 bases of the junction left unmatched. Germline CDR1 and CDR2: SGHRS and YFSETQ. The CDR3 has 17 amino acids.